The rows below give T cell receptor beta chains drawn from one sample of a study of shared clonotypes between healthy human individuals. Here immunoSEQ multiplex PCR was the method, and the copy in TCRdb shows in-frame clones only, minus some. The sample has hundreds of thousands of clones; around 96% are singletons. Material: naive CD8+ T cells sorted from blood. The receptors were sampled from a woman aged 30 to 39 in good health. Both conserved end residues are part of each CDR3. D genes are given only for firm matches. Some rows mark clone size as missing; the rest say once, few, many or name a class of expanded clone.

D gene,clone size,V gene,J gene,CDR3 DNA,CDR3 protein
.,.,TRBV5-6,TRBJ1-1,TGTGCCAGCAGCTCCCGACAGGCTAACACTGAAGCTTTCTTT,CASSSRQANTEAFF
.,.,TRBV7-6,TRBJ2-1,TGTGCCAGCAGCCCCGATACCGTGGGGCTCGGCAATGAGCAGTTCTTC,CASSPDTVGLGNEQFF
TRBD1,.,TRBV5-6,TRBJ1-3,TGTGCCAGCAGCTTGGCCAGGGGGGACACCATATATTTT,CASSLARGDTIYF
TRBD1,.,TRBV5-6,TRBJ2-1,TGTGCCAGCAGCTGGGGACAGGGGACGTTTGGAAATGAGCAGTTCTTC,CASSWGQGTFGNEQFF
.,.,TRBV6-1,TRBJ2-7,TGTGCCAGCAGTGAAGCCAGGGGCGCTCTCCACGAGCAGTACTTC,CASSEARGALHEQYF
.,.,TRBV28,TRBJ2-5,TGTGCCAGCAGTTTATGGGCAGATGAGAATTACCAAGAGACCCAGTACTTC,CASSLWADENYQETQYF
TRBD2,.,TRBV5-1,TRBJ2-7,TGCGCCAGCAGCCCCGGACTAGCGGGAGAACCAGTTAGCGAGCAGTACTTC,CASSPGLAGEPVSEQYF
.,.,TRBV25-1,TRBJ2-7,TGTGCCAGCAGTGAATTGGGGGAATCCTACGAGCAGTACTTC,CASSELGESYEQYF
.,.,TRBV7-6,TRBJ2-3,TGTGCCAGCAGCCGGGCCCAAACAGATACGCAGTATTTT,CASSRAQTDTQYF
.,.,TRBV6-1,TRBJ2-5,TGTGCCAGCAGTGAAGACTTCGGGAGTTGGGAGACCCAGTACTTC,CASSEDFGSWETQYF
TRBD2,.,TRBV30,TRBJ2-5,TGTGCCTGGAGTCCTCGGATCGGACTAGCGGGAGAGACCCAGTACTTC,CAWSPRIGLAGETQYF
TRBD2,.,TRBV7-9,TRBJ2-2,TGTGCCAGCAGCTTTATCCGGGAGGGGCGTCCCGGGGAGCTGTTTTTT,CASSFIREGRPGELFF
.,once,TRBV13,TRBJ2-5,TGTGCCAGCAGCCACCAGTACCAAGAGACCCAGTACTTC,CASSHQYQETQYF
.,.,TRBV7-9,TRBJ1-4,TGTGCCAGCAGCTCTCTAAAGAAGGAAAAACTGTTTTTT,CASSSLKKEKLFF
TRBD2,.,TRBV6-6,TRBJ2-1,TGTGCCAGCAGTTACTCAGCGGGAGCCTACAATGAGCAGTTCTTC,CASSYSAGAYNEQFF
.,.,TRBV5-1,TRBJ1-5,TGCGCCAGCAGCTTGGGGGGACAAGAAAATCAGCCCCAGCATTTT,CASSLGGQENQPQHF
.,.,TRBV19,TRBJ1-1,TGTGCCAGTAGTCGTGGCAGGGACTACACGAACACTGAAGCTTTCTTT,CASSRGRDYTNTEAFF
.,.,TRBV21-1,TRBJ2-1,TGTGCCAGCAGCGGAAACAGGGTACCCCCGGACAATGAGCAGTTCTTC,CASSGNRVPPDNEQFF
TRBD1,.,TRBV28,TRBJ1-5,TGTGCCAGCAGTTCTATCCCCCGGGACAGGGAGGGAGTTAGCAATCAGCCCCAGCATTTT,CASSSIPRDREGVSNQPQHF
.,few,TRBV11-2,TRBJ2-7,TGTGCCAGCAGCTTAGTCGGCGGCTCCTACGAGCAGTACTTC,CASSLVGGSYEQYF
.,.,TRBV7-9,TRBJ2-1,TGTGCCAGCAGCGGAGAGGTCGGGAGTCCCTACGAGCAGTTCTTC,CASSGEVGSPYEQFF
.,.,TRBV27,TRBJ2-2,TGTGCCAGCAGTTTATTAGCGGAGACTGCCACCGGGGAGCTGTTTTTT,CASSLLAETATGELFF
TRBD2,.,TRBV4-1,TRBJ2-1,TGCGCCAGCAGCCAGAGACTAGCGGCTTACAATGAGCAGTTCTTC,CASSQRLAAYNEQFF
.,.,TRBV5-4,TRBJ2-7,TGTGCCAGCAGCGCCGGAGGGCCCGAGCAGTACTTC,CASSAGGPEQYF
TRBD2,.,TRBV7-2,TRBJ2-7,TGTGCCAGCAGCTCCATTCTTAGCGGGAGAGCCGAGCAGTACTTC,CASSSILSGRAEQYF
.,.,TRBV19,TRBJ2-7,TGTGCCAGTAGTCCCGGACGGTTCTACGAGCAGTACTTC,CASSPGRFYEQYF
TRBD2,once,TRBV27,TRBJ2-3,TGTGCCAGCAGTACGGGGACTAGCGGCCCCTTCCCCACAGATACGCAGTATTTT,CASSTGTSGPFPTDTQYF